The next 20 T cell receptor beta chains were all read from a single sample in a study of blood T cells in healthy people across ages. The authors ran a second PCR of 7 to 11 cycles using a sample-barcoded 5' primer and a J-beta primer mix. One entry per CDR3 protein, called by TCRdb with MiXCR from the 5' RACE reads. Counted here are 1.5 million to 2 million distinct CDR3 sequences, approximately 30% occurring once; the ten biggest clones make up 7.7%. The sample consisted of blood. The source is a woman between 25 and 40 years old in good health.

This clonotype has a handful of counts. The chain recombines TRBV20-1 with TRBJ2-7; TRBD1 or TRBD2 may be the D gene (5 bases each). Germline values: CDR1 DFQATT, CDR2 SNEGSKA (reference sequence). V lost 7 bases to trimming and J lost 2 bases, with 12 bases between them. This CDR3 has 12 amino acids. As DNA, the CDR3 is TGCAGTGGCCTAGGGGACGCCTACGAGCAGTACTTC. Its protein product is CSGLGDAYEQYF.

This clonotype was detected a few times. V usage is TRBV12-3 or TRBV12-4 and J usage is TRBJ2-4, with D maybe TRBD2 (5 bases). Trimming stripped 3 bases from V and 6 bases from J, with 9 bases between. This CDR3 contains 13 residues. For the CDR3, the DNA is TGTGCCAGCAGTTTTGGGCGGGTAAACATTCAGTACTTC. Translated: CASSFGRVNIQYF.

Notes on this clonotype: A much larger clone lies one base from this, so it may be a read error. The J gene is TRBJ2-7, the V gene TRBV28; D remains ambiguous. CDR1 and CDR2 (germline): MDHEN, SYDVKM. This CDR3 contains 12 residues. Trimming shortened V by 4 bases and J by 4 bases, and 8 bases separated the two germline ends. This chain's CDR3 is CASSSWGYEQYF. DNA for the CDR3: TGTGCCAGCAGTTCATGGGGTTACGAGCAGTACTTC.

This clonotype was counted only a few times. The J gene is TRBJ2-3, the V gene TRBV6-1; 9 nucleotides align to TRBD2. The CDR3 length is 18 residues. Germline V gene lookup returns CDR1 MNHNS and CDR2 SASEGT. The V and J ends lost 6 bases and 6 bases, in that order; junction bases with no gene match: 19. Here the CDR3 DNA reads TGTGCCAGCAGCCCTAAGGGGCGGGGGGGCAGCCGGTCCGATACGCAGTATTTT. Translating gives CASSPKGRGGSRSDTQYF.

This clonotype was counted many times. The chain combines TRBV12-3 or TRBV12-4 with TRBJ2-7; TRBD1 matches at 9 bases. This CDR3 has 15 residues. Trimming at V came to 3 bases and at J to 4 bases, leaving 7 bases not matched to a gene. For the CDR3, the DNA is TGTGCCAGCAGTTTCTCCGGGACAGGGTTATACGAGCAGTACTTC. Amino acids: CASSFSGTGLYEQYF.

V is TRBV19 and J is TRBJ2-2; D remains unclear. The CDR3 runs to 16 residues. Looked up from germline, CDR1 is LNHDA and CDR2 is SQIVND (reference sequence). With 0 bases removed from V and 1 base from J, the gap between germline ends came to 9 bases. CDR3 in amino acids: CASSIDYIRNTGELFF. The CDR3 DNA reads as TGTGCCAGTAGTATAGACTACATCAGGAACACCGGGGAGCTGTTTTTT.

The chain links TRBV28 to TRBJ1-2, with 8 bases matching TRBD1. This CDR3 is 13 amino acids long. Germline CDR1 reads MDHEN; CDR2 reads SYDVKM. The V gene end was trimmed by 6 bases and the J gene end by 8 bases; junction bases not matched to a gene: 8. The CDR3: CASRGDRLGGYTF. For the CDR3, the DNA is TGTGCCAGCAGAGGGGACAGGCTGGGAGGCTACACCTTC.

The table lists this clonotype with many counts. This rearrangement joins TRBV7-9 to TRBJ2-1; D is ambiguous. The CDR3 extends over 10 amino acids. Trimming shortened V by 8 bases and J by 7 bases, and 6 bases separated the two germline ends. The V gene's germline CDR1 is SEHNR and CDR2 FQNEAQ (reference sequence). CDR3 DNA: TGTGCCAGCGCGGAAAATGAGCAGTTCTTC. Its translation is CASAENEQFF.

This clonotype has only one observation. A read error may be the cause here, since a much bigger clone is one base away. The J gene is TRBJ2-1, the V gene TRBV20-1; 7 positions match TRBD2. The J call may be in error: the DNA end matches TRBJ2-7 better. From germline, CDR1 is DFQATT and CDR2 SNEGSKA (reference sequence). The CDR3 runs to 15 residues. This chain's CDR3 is CSVIPGTTSYNEQYF. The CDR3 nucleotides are TGCAGTGTTATTCCCGGGACTACGTCCTACAATGAGCAGTACTTC.

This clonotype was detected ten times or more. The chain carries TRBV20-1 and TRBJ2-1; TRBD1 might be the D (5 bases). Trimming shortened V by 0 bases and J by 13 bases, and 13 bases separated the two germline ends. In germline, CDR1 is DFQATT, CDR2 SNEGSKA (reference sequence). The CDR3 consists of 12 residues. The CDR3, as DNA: TGCAGTGCTAGAGATGTCAGGGTAGATCAGTTCTTC. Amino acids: CSARDVRVDQFF.

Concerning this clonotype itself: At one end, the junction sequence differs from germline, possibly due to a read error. CDR3 in amino acids: CSAKEGEGSGANVRTF. CDR3 nucleotides: TGCAGTGCTAAGGAGGGGGAAGGTTCTGGGGCCAACGTCCGGACTTTC. The chain links TRBV20-1 to TRBJ2-6; tentatively, D is TRBD1 or TRBD2 (6 bases each). The CDR3 contains 16 residues. Germline CDR1 reads DFQATT; CDR2 reads SNEGSKA (reference sequence).

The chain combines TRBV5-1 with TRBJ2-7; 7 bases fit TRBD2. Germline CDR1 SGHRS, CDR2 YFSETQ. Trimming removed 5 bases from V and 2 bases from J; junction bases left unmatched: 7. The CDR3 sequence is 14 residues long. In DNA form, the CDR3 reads TGCGCCAGCAGTTGGCCGGGGACTACCTACGAGCAGTACTTC. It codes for CASSWPGTTYEQYF.

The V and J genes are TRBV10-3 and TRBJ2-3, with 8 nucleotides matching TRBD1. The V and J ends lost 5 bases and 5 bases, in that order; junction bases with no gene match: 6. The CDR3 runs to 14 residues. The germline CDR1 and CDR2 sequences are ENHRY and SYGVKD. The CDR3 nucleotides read TGTGCCATCAGTAGAGACAGGGGAGAAGATACGCAGTATTTT. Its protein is CAISRDRGEDTQYF.

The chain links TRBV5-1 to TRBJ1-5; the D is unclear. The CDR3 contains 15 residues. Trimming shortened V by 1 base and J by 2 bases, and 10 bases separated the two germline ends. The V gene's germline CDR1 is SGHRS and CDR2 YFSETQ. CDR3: CASSLRGTRNQPQHF. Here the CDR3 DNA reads TGCGCCAGCAGCTTGCGAGGCACTCGCAATCAGCCCCAGCATTTT.

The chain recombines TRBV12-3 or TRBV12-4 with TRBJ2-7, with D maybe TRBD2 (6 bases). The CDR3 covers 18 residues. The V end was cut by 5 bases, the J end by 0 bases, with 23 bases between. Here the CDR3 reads CASSNRGRSGLYSYEQYF. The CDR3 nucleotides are TGTGCCAGCAGTAACCGGGGCAGGTCGGGACTCTACTCCTACGAGCAGTACTTC.

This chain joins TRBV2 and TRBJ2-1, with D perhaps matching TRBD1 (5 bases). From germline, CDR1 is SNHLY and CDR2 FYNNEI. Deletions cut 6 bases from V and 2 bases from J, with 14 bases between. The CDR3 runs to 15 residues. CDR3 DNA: TGTGCCAGCAGAACAGGACACCAGACCTACAATGAGCAGTTCTTC. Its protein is CASRTGHQTYNEQFF.

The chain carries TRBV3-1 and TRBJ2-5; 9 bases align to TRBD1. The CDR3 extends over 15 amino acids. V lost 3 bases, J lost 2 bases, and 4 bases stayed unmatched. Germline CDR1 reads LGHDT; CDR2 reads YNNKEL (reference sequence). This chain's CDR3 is CASSQQDRGQETQYF. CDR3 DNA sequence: TGTGCCAGCAGCCAGCAGGACAGGGGACAAGAGACCCAGTACTTC.

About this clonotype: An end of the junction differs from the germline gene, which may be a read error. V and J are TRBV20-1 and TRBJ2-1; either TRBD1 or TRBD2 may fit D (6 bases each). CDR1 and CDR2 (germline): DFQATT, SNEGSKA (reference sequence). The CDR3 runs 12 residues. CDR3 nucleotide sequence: TGCAGTGCTGACTCCGGGGGCAATGATCAGTTCTTC. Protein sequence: CSADSGGNDQFF.

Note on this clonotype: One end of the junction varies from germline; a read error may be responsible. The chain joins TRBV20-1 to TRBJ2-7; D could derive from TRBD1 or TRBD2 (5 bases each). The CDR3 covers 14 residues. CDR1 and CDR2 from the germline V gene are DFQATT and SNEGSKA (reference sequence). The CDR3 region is CSATWDGHSYEKYF. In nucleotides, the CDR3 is TGCAGTGCTACATGGGACGGCCACTCCTACGAGAAGTACTTC.

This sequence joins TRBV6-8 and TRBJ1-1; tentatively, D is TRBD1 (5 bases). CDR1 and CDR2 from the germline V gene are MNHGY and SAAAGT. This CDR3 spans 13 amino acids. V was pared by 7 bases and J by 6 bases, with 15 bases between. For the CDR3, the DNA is TGTGCCAGCACCTACGAGGGGAAGGCTGAAGCTTTCTTT. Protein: CASTYEGKAEAFF.